A selection of T cell receptor beta chains follows, all from one sample in a study of CD8 T cells in ankylosing spondylitis. Each CDR3 protein gets one entry after TCRdb re-called the 5' RACE reads with MiXCR. The table records over 700,000 distinct CDR3 sequences, 19% of them present only once. The specimen was blood, either unsorted or a sorted T cell fraction (not recorded which). Source of these receptors: a male donor with ankylosing spondylitis. Each CDR3 is given with its conserved first and last residue. Each record gives: V gene, CDR3 protein.

v_call: TRBV5-1
cdr3_aa: CASSLEGGGYEQYF

v_call: TRBV12-3/TRBV12-4
cdr3_aa: CASTPLRGATGYTF

v_call: TRBV27
cdr3_aa: CASSRTASYGYTF

v_call: TRBV6-1
cdr3_aa: CASSPTVTRGTSEKLFF

v_call: TRBV10-3
cdr3_aa: CAISESRGGPSNQPQHF

v_call: TRBV5-1
cdr3_aa: CASRGPTKNIQYF

v_call: TRBV20-1
cdr3_aa: CSAGSGSSSYEQYF

v_call: TRBV12-3/TRBV12-4
cdr3_aa: CASSLGAGFDPGYNEQFF

v_call: TRBV4-1
cdr3_aa: CASSQALGLESREQFF

v_call: TRBV20-1
cdr3_aa: CSAGGAEVAQPQHF

v_call: TRBV27
cdr3_aa: CASSPPSATSYNEQFF

v_call: TRBV7-9
cdr3_aa: CASSTRTPQETQYF

v_call: TRBV3-1
cdr3_aa: CASSQEGGKLFF

v_call: TRBV11-2
cdr3_aa: CASSLAPGGIPYNEQFF

v_call: TRBV10-3
cdr3_aa: CAISESISGGGTDTQYF

v_call: TRBV6-1
cdr3_aa: CASSPRTGDQPQHF

v_call: TRBV5-1
cdr3_aa: CASSLEPTRQFF

v_call: TRBV29-1
cdr3_aa: CSVDGGSLGEQYF

v_call: TRBV29-1
cdr3_aa: CSVEGLAGGEEDEQFF

v_call: TRBV7-3
cdr3_aa: CASSPSKTGEQYF

v_call: TRBV29-1
cdr3_aa: CSVRGSEKLFF

v_call: TRBV29-1
cdr3_aa: CSVEGVHGANVLTF